The 17 T cell receptor beta chains reported below all come from one sample, sequenced in a study of CD8+ T cells in alopecia areata. Isolated RNA was reverse transcribed into cDNA used as the sequencing template. The protocol was immunoSEQ multiplex PCR, while the TCRdb copy is restricted to in-frame clones and leaves out a portion. The repertoire holds some 25,000 clones, with about 47% as singletons. The sample consisted of NKG2D-high CD8+ T cells sorted from blood. The receptor set was obtained from a human donor with alopecia areata.

The CDR3 DNA follows: TGTGCCAGCAGCGTAGGGGGGAGCGCCTACAATGAGCAGTTCTTC. It is translated as CASSVGGSAYNEQFF. The chain joins TRBV9 to TRBJ2-1; D tentatively reads TRBD1 or TRBD2 (5 bases each). From germline, CDR1 is SGDLS and CDR2 YYNGEE. There are 15 residues in the CDR3. Between the trimmed V and J ends, which lost 0 bases and 2 bases, there was a span of 9 bases.

This clone was picked up a small number of times. The CDR3 nucleotides read TGTGCCAGCAGTTACTCGATCAAGGCCACCTACGAGCAGTACTTC. Its protein product is CASSYSIKATYEQYF. The chain employs TRBV6-5 and TRBJ2-7, with unresolved D. The CDR3 runs to 15 residues. The germline CDR1 and CDR2 sequences are MNHEY and SVGAGI. The V end was cut by 0 bases, the J end by 2 bases, with 11 bases between.

This clone turned up a few times. This chain connects TRBV28 to TRBJ1-1; D might be TRBD1 (5 bases). The germline CDR1 and CDR2 sequences are MDHEN and SYDVKM. This CDR3 has 15 amino acids. The V gene lost 2 bases and the J gene lost 7 bases, with 17 bases spanning the gap. For the CDR3, the DNA is TGTGCCAGCAGTTTAGTGGCGGGGACCCAATATGAAGCTTTCTTT. This translates into CASSLVAGTQYEAFF.

The sample holds a few counts of this clone. V is TRBV27 and J is TRBJ2-3; 10 nucleotides align to TRBD1. The CDR3 totals 16 residues. Germline CDR1 MNHEY, CDR2 SMNVEV (reference sequence). V dropped 11 bases and J dropped 1; count of bases not matched to a gene: 12. CDR3 region: CAGQGVKEPCTDTQYF. The CDR3 bases are TGTGCCGGACAGGGGGTAAAGGAACCCTGCACAGATACGCAGTATTTT.

This chain joins TRBV4-1 and TRBJ2-7; no clear D gene. Germline V gives CDR1 MGHRA, CDR2 YSYEKL. This CDR3 has 14 amino acids. V lost 4 bases to trimming and J lost 3 bases, with 13 bases between them. CDR3 coding DNA: TGCGCCAGCAGCCCCCCAAATTACAGCTACGAGCAGTACTTC. This encodes CASSPPNYSYEQYF.

This clone has a single count. The rearrangement joins TRBV27 to TRBJ1-1, with D possibly being TRBD1 (5 bases). In germline, CDR1 is MNHEY, CDR2 SMNVEV (reference sequence). The CDR3 extends over 14 amino acids. Trimming removed 1 base at V and 5 bases at J, with 11 bases between. This CDR3 is CASSLLGEGTEAFF. CDR3 nucleotides: TGTGCCAGCAGTTTATTAGGGGAAGGTACTGAAGCTTTCTTT.

This chain links TRBV27 with TRBJ2-1; the match to TRBD1 covers 7 bases. V dropped 6 bases and J dropped 0; count of bases not matched to a gene: 8. Germline V CDR1 and CDR2: MNHEY, SMNVEV (reference sequence). CDR3 length: 16 residues. The CDR3 reads CASRVGTASSYNEQFF. The CDR3 region has the DNA TGTGCCAGCAGGGTAGGGACAGCCAGCTCCTACAATGAGCAGTTCTTC.

In this sample, this clone turned up a few times. The rearrangement uses TRBV7-9 and TRBJ2-6, with D tentatively TRBD1 or TRBD2 (6 bases each). The V gene's germline CDR1 is SEHNR and CDR2 FQNEAQ (reference sequence). Between the trimmed V and J ends, which lost 3 bases and 5 bases, there was a span of 8 bases. This CDR3 spans 14 amino acids. CDR3 DNA sequence: TGTGCCAGCAGCTTCGGGGGCAGGGCCAACGTCCTGACTTTC. This encodes CASSFGGRANVLTF.

The table lists this clone with a few counts. The chain uses TRBV27 and TRBJ2-2; the D is unclear. The CDR3 spans 13 residues. In germline, CDR1 is MNHEY, CDR2 SMNVEV (reference sequence). Trimming took 5 bases from V and 7 from J, leaving 11 bases between them. CDR3: CASSLRLNGELFF. Written as DNA, the CDR3 is TGTGCCAGCAGTCTACGACTGAACGGGGAGCTGTTTTTT.

The J gene is TRBJ2-7, the V gene TRBV2, with a possible D match to TRBD1 (6 bases). Germline V CDR1 and CDR2: SNHLY, FYNNEI. CDR3 length: 15 residues. The germline V and J ends were trimmed by 7 bases and 3 bases, with 19 bases remaining between them. The CDR3 DNA sequence: TGTGCCAGCATGGGGCCAGGGGAATCCCTCTACGAGCAGTACTTC. The encoded protein is CASMGPGESLYEQYF.

The rearrangement links TRBV9 to TRBJ2-2; the match to TRBD2 covers 8 bases. There are 17 residues in the CDR3. Looked up from germline, CDR1 is SGDLS and CDR2 is YYNGEE. Trimming at V came to 3 bases and at J to 5 bases, leaving 12 bases not matched to a gene. This CDR3 reads CASSGFSGTPRTGELFF. DNA of the CDR3: TGTGCCAGCAGCGGATTTAGCGGGACCCCGCGGACCGGGGAGCTGTTTTTT.

The V gene is TRBV6-1, the J gene TRBJ2-1; D remains ambiguous. In germline, CDR1 is MNHNS, CDR2 SASEGT. This CDR3 is 12 amino acids long. The V end lost 4 bases, the J end lost 7 bases, and 8 bases lay between the germline ends. For the CDR3, the DNA is TGTGCCAGCAGTGTTAGCACAAATGAGCAGTTCTTC. It specifies CASSVSTNEQFF.

This clone was seen a few times. CDR3 sequence reads: CASSMGDEGAGELFF. Here the CDR3 DNA reads TGTGCCAGTAGTATGGGCGACGAGGGTGCCGGGGAGCTGTTTTTT. The rearrangement links TRBV19 to TRBJ2-2; D is perhaps TRBD2 (5 bases). Germline V lookup: CDR1 LNHDA, CDR2 SQIVND (reference sequence). CDR3 length equals 15 residues. V lost 3 bases and J lost 6, with 14 bases in between.

V usage is TRBV6-6 and J usage is TRBJ1-2; D gene unclear. The CDR3 is 11 amino acids. The V gene's germline CDR1 is MNHNY and CDR2 SVGAGI (reference sequence). The ends were cut back, 4 bases at V and 4 bases at J, with 4 bases in the middle. The CDR3: CASSSLYGYTF. The CDR3 nucleotides are TGTGCCAGCAGTTCCCTCTATGGCTACACCTTC.

This sequence joins TRBV27 and TRBJ2-1; 7 bases map to TRBD2. The V gene end was trimmed by 8 bases and the J gene end by 2 bases; junction bases not matched to a gene: 6. Germline V gene sequence: CDR1 MNHEY, CDR2 SMNVEV (reference sequence). This CDR3 spans 14 amino acids. The CDR3 nucleotides read TGTGCCAGCGGGCGGGACTACACCTACAATGAGCAGTTCTTC. Protein product: CASGRDYTYNEQFF.

This chain joins TRBV28 and TRBJ2-5; D possibly corresponds to TRBD1 (6 bases). The V end was cut by 5 bases, the J end by 5 bases, with 15 bases between. Germline values: CDR1 MDHEN, CDR2 SYDVKM. The length of the CDR3 is 14 residues. The CDR3 sequence is CASSSQGNAETQYF. The CDR3 region has the DNA TGTGCCAGCAGTAGTCAGGGGAACGCGGAGACCCAGTACTTC. The full variable domain, its missing parts supplied by reference TRBV28 and TRBJ2-5, is DVKVTQSSRYLVKRTGEKVFLECVQDMDHENMFWYRQDPGLGLRLIYFSYDVKMKEKGDIPEGYSVSREKKERFSLILESASTNQTSMYLCASSSQGNAETQYFGPGTRLLVL.

The J gene is TRBJ1-5, the V gene TRBV7-9; D not resolved. The germline V and J ends were trimmed by 6 bases and 13 bases, with 19 bases remaining between them. This CDR3 comprises 13 residues. The germline V gene encodes CDR1 SEHNR and CDR2 FQNEAQ (reference sequence). The CDR3 DNA is TGTGCCAGCAGAGCCGACGCGACCCGAGATCAGCATTTT. Protein product: CASRADATRDQHF.